This T cell receptor (beta chain) was identified in a study of cytomegalovirus exposure and HLA in healthy donors. Overall study results and limits: Differences between HLA loci emerged in a later analysis of TCR association rates, with DRB1 most and HLA-C fewest. In vitro work confirmed that three CMV-associated chains recognize CMV antigens.

Only one count was recorded for this clone. Its antigen remains unidentified. Amplification used 60 Vbeta primers and 13 Jbeta primers. Measured with immunoSEQ multiplex PCR; TCRdb has only the in-frame clones, and not every one. This sample has under 250,000 clones; about 86% occur once, and the top ten carry about 7.5%. The CDR3 runs 15 residues. The V gene's germline CDR1 is SEHNR and CDR2 FQNEAQ (reference sequence). V dropped 5 bases and J dropped 3; count of bases not matched to a gene: 7. The chain carries TRBV7-9 and TRBJ1-1, with 9 bases fitting TRBD1. This TCR was sampled from a woman aged 60-75 years in good health and CMV-seropositive. The sequenced sample consisted of PBMCs. The CDR3: CASSPPDRGYTEAFF. CDR3 bases: TGTGCCAGCAGCCCTCCGGACAGGGGTTACACTGAAGCTTTCTTT.